This record concerns one T cell receptor beta chain sequence. What it binds is not known. This specimen comes from a study of vaccination and CD4 T cells after COVID-19. On the study more broadly: Cultures that served as controls received a CEFX pool, an HIV-1 Nef pool, or no peptide.

The treatment is: approximately nine-day PBMC culture with coronavirus spike peptide pools or control peptides (ViraFEST assay). It was on days 3 and 7 that half the medium was replaced with fresh IL-2 medium. Study results and caveats: When vaccine-specific clones from convalescent patients were examined, 304 of 307 were spike mono-reactive.

Oncomine TCR Beta short-read sequencing was applied to DNA from cultured CD4+ T cells. One entry per CDR3 protein, called by TCRdb with MiXCR from the PCR reads. The sample comprises about 8,100 distinct CDR3 sequences, roughly 60% of which are singletons, and 25% to 35% rests with the top ten. Germline V CDR1 and CDR2: DFQATT, SNEGSKA (reference sequence). V lost 1 base, J lost 2 bases, and 6 bases lay in between. The CDR3 runs 13 residues. The chain employs TRBV20-1 and TRBJ1-5; D is ambiguous. Sequencing was done on a sample of CD4+ T cells from blood, cultured in vitro. The TCR was taken from a human donor who had recovered from COVID-19. The CDR3 protein is CSARGQGNQPQHF. Written as DNA, the CDR3 is TGCAGTGCTAGAGGGCAAGGCAATCAGCCCCAGCATTTT.